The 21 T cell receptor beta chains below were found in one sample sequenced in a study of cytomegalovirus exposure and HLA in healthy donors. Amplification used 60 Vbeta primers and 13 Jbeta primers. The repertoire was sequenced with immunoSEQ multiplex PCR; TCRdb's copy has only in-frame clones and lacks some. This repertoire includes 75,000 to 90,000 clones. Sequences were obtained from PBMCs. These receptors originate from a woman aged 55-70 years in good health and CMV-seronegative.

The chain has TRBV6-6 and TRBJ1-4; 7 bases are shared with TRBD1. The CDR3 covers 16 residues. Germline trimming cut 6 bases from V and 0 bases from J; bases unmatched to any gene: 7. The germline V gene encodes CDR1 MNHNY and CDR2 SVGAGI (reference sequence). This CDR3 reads CASSPGQTATNEKLFF. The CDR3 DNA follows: TGTGCCAGCAGCCCGGGACAGACTGCAACTAATGAAAAACTGTTTTTT.

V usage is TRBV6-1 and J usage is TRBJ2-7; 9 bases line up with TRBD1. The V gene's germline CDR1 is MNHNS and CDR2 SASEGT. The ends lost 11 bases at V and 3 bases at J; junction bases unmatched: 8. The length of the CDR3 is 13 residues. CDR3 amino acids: CAGDRGQGYEQYF. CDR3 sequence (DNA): TGTGCCGGCGACCGGGGACAGGGCTACGAGCAGTACTTC.

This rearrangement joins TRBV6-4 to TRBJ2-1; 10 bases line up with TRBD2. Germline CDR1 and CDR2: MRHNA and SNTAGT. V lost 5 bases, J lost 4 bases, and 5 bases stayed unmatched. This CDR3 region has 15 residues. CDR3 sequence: CASSLGGLAYNEQFF. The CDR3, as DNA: TGTGCCAGCAGTCTAGGGGGACTAGCGTACAATGAGCAGTTCTTC.

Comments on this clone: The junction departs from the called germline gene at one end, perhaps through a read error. CDR3 loop: CASSGGGGGAYTKAFF. The CDR3 DNA sequence: TGCGCCAGCAGCGGGGGAGGGGGGGGCGCGTACACTAAAGCTTTCTTT. The V and J genes are TRBV5-1 and TRBJ1-1; D may be TRBD1 (6 bases). CDR1 SGHRS and CDR2 YFSETQ come from the germline V gene. CDR3 length: 16 amino acids.

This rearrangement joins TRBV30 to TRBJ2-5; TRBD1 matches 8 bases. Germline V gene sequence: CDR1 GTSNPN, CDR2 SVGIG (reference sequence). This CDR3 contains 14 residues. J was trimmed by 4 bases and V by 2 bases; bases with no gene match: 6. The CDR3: CAWSFNGQGETQYF. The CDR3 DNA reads TGTGCCTGGAGTTTCAACGGACAGGGAGAGACCCAGTACTTC.

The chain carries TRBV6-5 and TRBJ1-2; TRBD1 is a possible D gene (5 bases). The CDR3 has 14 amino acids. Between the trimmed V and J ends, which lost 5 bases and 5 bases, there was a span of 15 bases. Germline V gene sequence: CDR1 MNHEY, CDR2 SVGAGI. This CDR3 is CASSRRQPQYGYTF. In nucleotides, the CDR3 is TGTGCCAGCAGTCGAAGACAGCCACAGTATGGCTACACCTTC.

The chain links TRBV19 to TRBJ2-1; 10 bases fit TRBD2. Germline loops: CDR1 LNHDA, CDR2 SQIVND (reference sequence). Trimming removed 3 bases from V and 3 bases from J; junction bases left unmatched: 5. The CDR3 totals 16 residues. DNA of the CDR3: TGTGCCAGTAGTATGGAAGCGGGAGGGTACTACAATGAGCAGTTCTTC. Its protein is CASSMEAGGYYNEQFF.

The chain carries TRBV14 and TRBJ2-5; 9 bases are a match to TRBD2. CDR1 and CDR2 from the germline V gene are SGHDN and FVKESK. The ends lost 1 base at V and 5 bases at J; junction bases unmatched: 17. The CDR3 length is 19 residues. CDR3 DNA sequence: TGTGCCAGCAGCCAAGGTGGGCTAGCGGGGTGGTGGTTTCGGGAGACCCAGTACTTC. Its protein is CASSQGGLAGWWFRETQYF.

The CDR3 sequence is CASSQLQTLNTEAFF. CDR3 DNA: TGTGCCAGCAGCCAATTACAGACCTTGAACACTGAAGCTTTCTTT. This chain joins TRBV16 and TRBJ1-1, with D unresolved. CDR3 length: 15 amino acids. The V gene lost 1 base and the J gene lost 0 bases, with 9 bases spanning the gap. Per the germline V gene, CDR1 is KGHSY and CDR2 is FQNENV.

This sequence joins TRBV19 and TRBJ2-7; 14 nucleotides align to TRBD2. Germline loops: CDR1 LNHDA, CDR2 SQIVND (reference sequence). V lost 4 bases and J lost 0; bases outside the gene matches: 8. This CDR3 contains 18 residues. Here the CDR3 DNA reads TGTGCCAGTAGTACCCAGACTGGACTAGCGGGAGGCTCCTACGAGCAGTACTTC. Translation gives CASSTQTGLAGGSYEQYF.

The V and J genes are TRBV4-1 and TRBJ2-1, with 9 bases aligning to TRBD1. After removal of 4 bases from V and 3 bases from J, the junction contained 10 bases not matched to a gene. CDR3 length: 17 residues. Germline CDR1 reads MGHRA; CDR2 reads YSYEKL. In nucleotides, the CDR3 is TGCGCCAGCAGCCGGAGGACGGGACAGGGAGACTACAATGAGCAGTTCTTC. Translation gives CASSRRTGQGDYNEQFF.

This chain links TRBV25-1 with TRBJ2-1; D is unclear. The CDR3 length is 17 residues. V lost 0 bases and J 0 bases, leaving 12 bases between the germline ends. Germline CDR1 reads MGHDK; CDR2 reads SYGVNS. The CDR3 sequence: CASSEYLSESSYNEQFF. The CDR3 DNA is TGTGCCAGCAGTGAATATTTGAGCGAGAGCTCCTACAATGAGCAGTTCTTC.

In DNA, the CDR3 is TGTGCCAGCAGTTTTAGACAGAACAATCAGCCCCAGCATTTT. Translated: CASSFRQNNQPQHF. The J gene is TRBJ1-5, the V gene TRBV27; possibly TRBD1 for D (5 bases). The CDR3 contains 14 residues. Germline-derived CDR1 and CDR2 are MNHEY and SMNVEV (reference sequence). The V end lost 3 bases, the J end lost 3 bases, and 9 bases lay between the germline ends.

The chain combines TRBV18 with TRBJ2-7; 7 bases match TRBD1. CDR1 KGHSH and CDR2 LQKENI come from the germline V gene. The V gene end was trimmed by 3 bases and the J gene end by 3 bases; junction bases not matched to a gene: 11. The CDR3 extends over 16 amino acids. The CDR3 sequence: CASSPNPQPGGYEQYF. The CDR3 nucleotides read TGTGCCAGCTCACCCAATCCCCAGCCAGGGGGCTACGAGCAGTACTTC. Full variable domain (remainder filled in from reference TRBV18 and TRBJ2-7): NAGVMQNPRHLVRRRGQEARLRCSPMKGHSHVYWYRQLPEEGLKFMVYLQKENIIDESGMPKERFSAEFPKEGPSILRIQQVVRGDSAAYFCASSPNPQPGGYEQYFGPGTRLTVT.

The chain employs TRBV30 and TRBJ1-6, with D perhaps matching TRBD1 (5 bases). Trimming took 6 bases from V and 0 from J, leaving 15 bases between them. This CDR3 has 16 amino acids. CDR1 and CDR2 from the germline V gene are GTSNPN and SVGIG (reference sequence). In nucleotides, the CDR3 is TGTGCCTGCCCCTCGGAGGGGAGCTCCTATAATTCACCCCTCCACTTT. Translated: CACPSEGSSYNSPLHF.

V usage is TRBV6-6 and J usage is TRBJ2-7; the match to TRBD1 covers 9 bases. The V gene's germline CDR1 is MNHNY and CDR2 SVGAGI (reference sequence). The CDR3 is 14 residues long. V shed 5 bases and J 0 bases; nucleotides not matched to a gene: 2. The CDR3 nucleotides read TGTGCCAGCAGTCGGGACAGGGACTCCTACGAGCAGTACTTC. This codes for CASSRDRDSYEQYF.

CDR3 amino acids: CASSPGLAGLYEQYF. Here the CDR3 DNA reads TGTGCCAGCAGCCCCGGGTTAGCGGGACTATACGAGCAGTACTTC. The chain links TRBV7-8 to TRBJ2-7, with 8 bases aligning to TRBD2. This CDR3 comprises 15 residues. Germline-derived CDR1 and CDR2 are SGHVS and FQNEAQ. J lost 4 bases, V lost 5 bases, and 10 bases had no gene match. The full variable domain, completed using reference TRBV7-8 and TRBJ2-7, is GAGVSQSPRYKVAKRGQDVALRCDPISGHVSLFWYQQALGQGPEFLTYFQNEAQLDKSGLPSDRFFAERPEGSVSTLKIQRTQQEDSAVYLCASSPGLAGLYEQYFGPGTRLTVT.

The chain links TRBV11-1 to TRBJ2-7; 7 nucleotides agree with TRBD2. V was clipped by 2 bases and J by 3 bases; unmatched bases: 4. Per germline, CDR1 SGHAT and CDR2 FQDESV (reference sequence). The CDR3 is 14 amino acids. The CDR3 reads CASSLQGGSYEQYF. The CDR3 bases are TGTGCCAGCAGCTTACAGGGAGGGAGCTACGAGCAGTACTTC.

The CDR3 loop reads CASMALAGAVETGELFF. The CDR3 nucleotides are TGTGCCAGTATGGCCCTAGCGGGAGCGGTAGAAACCGGGGAGCTGTTTTTT. The rearrangement links TRBV19 to TRBJ2-2; 10 bases map to TRBD2. Germline CDR1 LNHDA, CDR2 SQIVND (reference sequence). The CDR3 spans 17 residues. The J segment lost 5 bases and the V segment lost 7 bases, leaving 13 bases of the junction unmatched.

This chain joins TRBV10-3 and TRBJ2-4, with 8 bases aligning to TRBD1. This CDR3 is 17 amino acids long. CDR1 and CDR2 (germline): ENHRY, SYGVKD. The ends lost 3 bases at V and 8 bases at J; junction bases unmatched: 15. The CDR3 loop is CAISEPRTGQSSDIQYF. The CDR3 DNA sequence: TGTGCCATCAGTGAACCCCGGACAGGGCAAAGTAGTGACATTCAGTACTTC.

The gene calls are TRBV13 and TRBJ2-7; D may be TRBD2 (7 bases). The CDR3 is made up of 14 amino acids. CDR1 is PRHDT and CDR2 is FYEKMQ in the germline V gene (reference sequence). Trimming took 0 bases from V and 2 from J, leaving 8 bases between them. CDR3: CASSLGGGAYEQYF. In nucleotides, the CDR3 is TGTGCCAGCAGCTTAGGAGGGGGGGCCTACGAGCAGTACTTC.